The clone carrying this T cell receptor beta chain was seen many times. What it recognizes is unknown. The read falls 3 residues short of the CDR3 end, and the missing part is taken from the germline J gene. Per germline, CDR1 LNHDA and CDR2 SQIVND (reference sequence). The CDR3 consists of 12 residues. The data were taken from a study of T cell clonality in common variable immunodeficiency. The protocol was immunoSEQ multiplex PCR, while the TCRdb copy is restricted to in-frame clones and leaves out a portion. The table lists 30,000 to 40,000 clones, with no singletons. Study findings and constraints: T cell subpopulation sequencing would be needed to explain CVID clonality. In common variable immunodeficiency, TCR beta chains reportedly carried fewer deletions and N-nucleotide insertions. Fewer TCRbeta clones were shared among CVID subjects than controls.

Heparinized whole blood, roughly 4.5 to 8 ml, came from each donor. The chain joins TRBV19 to TRBJ1-2; D is possibly TRBD1 (6 bases). This receptor was identified in a human donor with common variable immunodeficiency. Sequences were obtained from peripheral blood mononuclear cells. The CDR3 reads CASRASGDGYTF. Incomplete CDR3 DNA: TGTGCCAGTAGGGCGTCAGGGGACGGC. Using reference TRBV19 and TRBJ1-2 for the parts outside the CDR3, the full variable domain is DGGITQSPKYLFRKEGQNVTLSCEQNLNHDAMYWYRQDPGQGLRLIYYSQIVNDFQKGDIAEGYSVSREKKESFPLTVTSAQKNPTAFYLCASRASGDGYTFGSGTRLTVV.